A selection of T cell receptor beta chains follows, all from one sample in a study of T-cell reconstitution after alpha-beta-depleted transplantation in children. TCRdb fed the PCR reads into MiXCR, producing one record per CDR3 protein. The repertoire holds 800,000 to 1,000,000 distinct CDR3 sequences, with about 31% as singletons. The sequencing used PBMCs, mostly from graft donor cells, collected 360 days after TCRalphabeta/CD19-depleted stem cell transplant. These receptors were collected from a boy under two years old who had a stem cell transplant for SCID, so the T cells may come from the graft donor. Each CDR3 is given with its conserved first and last residue. D genes are given only for firm matches. Expanded clones are given a class, and other clones once, few, many or no size at all.

.,TRBV4-3,.,TRBJ2-6,TGCGCCAGCAGCCGAGGCTCCTCTGGGGCCAACGTCCTGACTTTC,CASSRGSSGANVLTF
.,TRBV20-1,few,TRBJ2-5,TGCAGTGCGTCTAGCACGTACCAAGAGACCCAGTACTTC,CSASSTYQETQYF
TRBD1,TRBV12-3/TRBV12-4,.,TRBJ1-2,TGTGCCAGCAGTTTAGCCCGACAGGGAGTCTATGGCTACACCTTC,CASSLARQGVYGYTF
.,TRBV19,.,TRBJ2-5,TGTGCCAGTAGCCTACGGACCCCGGCACGGGAGACCCAGTACTTC,CASSLRTPARETQYF
TRBD2,TRBV24-1,few,TRBJ2-5,TGTGCCACCAGTCCAGGGACTAGCGGGTGGGGAGAGACCCAGTACTTC,CATSPGTSGWGETQYF
.,TRBV20-1,few,TRBJ2-2,TGCAGTGCGACAAAACTAGGGTACACCGGGGAGCTGTTTTTT,CSATKLGYTGELFF
TRBD2,TRBV9,.,TRBJ2-1,TGTGCCAGCAGCGTAGCTGGGATCGGACTAGCGGCGATAGGTGAGCAGTTCTTC,CASSVAGIGLAAIGEQFF
TRBD2,TRBV29-1,.,TRBJ2-1,TGCAGCTACGTGGGTATGGGGGGGGGAATCTACAATGAGCAGTTCTTC,CSYVGMGGGIYNEQFF
TRBD1,TRBV25-1,once,TRBJ1-2,TGTGCCAGCAGTGAATATGGGGTGGTGGGACAGAACTATGGCTACACCTTC,CASSEYGVVGQNYGYTF
.,TRBV6-2/TRBV6-3,.,TRBJ2-2,TGTGCCAGCAGTTACCAGCGGGCAAACACCGGGGAGCTGTTTTTT,CASSYQRANTGELFF
TRBD2,TRBV5-1,.,TRBJ2-1,TGCGCCAGCAGCCAGACTCGCCGTCTAGCGGGGGTAAATGAGCAGTTCTTC,CASSQTRRLAGVNEQFF
TRBD1,TRBV5-1,few,TRBJ2-1,TGCGCCAGCAGCTTGGTTGTGGGACAGGGCCACAATGAGCAGTTCTTC,CASSLVVGQGHNEQFF
TRBD1,TRBV19,few,TRBJ2-7,TGTGCCAGTAGACAAGCCGGGACAGGGATCGACGAGCAGTACTTC,CASRQAGTGIDEQYF
.,TRBV6-5,few,TRBJ2-5,TGTGCCAGCAGTTACCGACCGCGGGAAGAGACCCAGTACTTC,CASSYRPREETQYF
TRBD1,TRBV5-1,.,TRBJ2-7,TGCGCCAGCAGCCCGGGACAGGGGGCTTTTGACGAGCAGTACTTC,CASSPGQGAFDEQYF
TRBD1,TRBV27,few,TRBJ1-1,TGTGCCAGCAGTTTTACCCTAGAAGGACAGGACACTGAAGCTTTCTTT,CASSFTLEGQDTEAFF
.,TRBV19,.,TRBJ2-2,TGTGCCAGTAGTCTGAGCCAGGGGCTGAACACCGGGGAGCTGTTTTTT,CASSLSQGLNTGELFF
.,TRBV7-1,.,TRBJ1-1,TGTGCCAGCGGCGGGGGGGACACTGAAGCTTTCTTT,CASGGGDTEAFF
.,TRBV2,few,TRBJ1-4,TGTGCCAGCAGCAGCCAGGGACACGAACTGTTTTTT,CASSSQGHELFF
.,TRBV12-3/TRBV12-4,.,TRBJ2-2,TGTGCCAGCAGTGCTAGCCAAAACACCGGGGAGCTGTTTTTT,CASSASQNTGELFF
TRBD2,TRBV28,.,TRBJ2-5,TGTGCCAGCAGTGAGGCGGGGGAAAGGGCAGAGACCCAGTACTTC,CASSEAGERAETQYF
.,TRBV5-1,.,TRBJ2-1,TGCGCCAGCAGCTTCGGCGGGGGCACCTACAATGAGCAGTTCTTC,CASSFGGGTYNEQFF
.,TRBV29-1,few,TRBJ1-2,TGCAGCGTTGGGACAGAGCAATATGGCTACACCTTC,CSVGTEQYGYTF
.,TRBV11-2,.,TRBJ2-3,TGTGCCAGCAGCTCCCGACGAACCGGCACCCAATATACGCAGTATTTT,CASSSRRTGTQYTQYF
TRBD2,TRBV5-1,.,TRBJ2-3,TGCGCCAGCAGCTCTGGACTAGCGGGGGACACAGATACGCAGTATTTT,CASSSGLAGDTDTQYF
TRBD2,TRBV6-5,.,TRBJ2-2,TGTGCCAGCAGTTCCCCGTCGCTAGCGGGGAACACCGGGGAGCTGTTTTTT,CASSSPSLAGNTGELFF
.,TRBV15,few,TRBJ1-4,TGTGCCACCAGCAGAGATGGGGCAACTAATGAAAAACTGTTTTTT,CATSRDGATNEKLFF
TRBD1,TRBV5-6,few,TRBJ2-5,TGTGCCAGCAACAACAGGGGTTGGCGAGAGACCCAGTACTTC,CASNNRGWRETQYF
TRBD1,TRBV9,many,TRBJ2-3,TGTGCCAGCAGCGAACCGACAGGGAGAATCACAGATACGCAGTATTTT,CASSEPTGRITDTQYF
.,TRBV7-2,.,TRBJ1-5,TGTGCCAGCAGCTTAGAGTTGAGAAATAGCAATCAGCCCCAGCATTTT,CASSLELRNSNQPQHF
TRBD1,TRBV20-1,.,TRBJ2-7,TGCAGTGCTAGAGAGCTTGTGACAGGGGGCCACGAGCAGTACTTC,CSARELVTGGHEQYF
.,TRBV12-3/TRBV12-4,.,TRBJ1-5,TGTGCCAGCGGTCTCGCCCCCAATCAGCCCCAGCATTTT,CASGLAPNQPQHF
TRBD1,TRBV29-1,few,TRBJ1-1,TGCAGCGGGCGGACAGGGAAGAACACTGAAGCTTTCTTT,CSGRTGKNTEAFF
.,TRBV9,.,TRBJ2-2,TGTGCCAGCAGCGTAGATTTGCGGGAAGCCGGGGAGCTGTTTTTT,CASSVDLREAGELFF
.,TRBV6-1,.,TRBJ2-4,TGTGCCAGCAGTCAAAGTATAGCCAAAAACATTCAGTACTTC,CASSQSIAKNIQYF
.,TRBV27,.,TRBJ2-7,TGTGCCAGCAGTTTTCGGGGGATCCCCTACGAGCAGTACTTC,CASSFRGIPYEQYF
.,TRBV7-9,few,TRBJ1-2,TGTGCCAGCCCCGGACCGGTCTATGGCTACACCTTC,CASPGPVYGYTF